These 30 T cell receptor beta chains came from one sample sequenced in a study of shared clonotypes between healthy human individuals. Some clones are missing from TCRdb's copy, which holds only in-frame ones; the method was immunoSEQ multiplex PCR. Of hundreds of thousands of clones in the sample, almost 97% are singletons; the top ten hold 0.06%. The sequenced sample consisted of naive CD4+ T cells sorted from blood. Subset indicated: CD45RA+ positively selected. All receptors derive from a woman younger than 45 in good health.

In this sample, this clone turned up once. This chain connects TRBV19 to TRBJ1-3; weak D call: TRBD1 (6 bases). This CDR3 contains 14 residues. V was cut by 8 bases and J by 0 bases, with 11 bases left in between. CDR1 and CDR2 from the germline V gene are LNHDA and SQIVND (reference sequence). CDR3 sequence reads: CASSTGLSGNTIYF. The CDR3 DNA reads TGTGCCAGTTCGACAGGTCTCTCTGGAAACACCATATATTTT.

This chain connects TRBV6-5 to TRBJ2-3; 7 bases fit TRBD2. Per germline, CDR1 MNHEY and CDR2 SVGAGI. V lost 3 bases, J lost 6 bases, and 12 bases stayed unmatched. The CDR3 consists of 16 residues. The CDR3 is CASSYGASGDVDTQYF. The CDR3 DNA sequence: TGTGCCAGCAGTTATGGGGCTAGCGGAGATGTTGATACGCAGTATTTT.

The rearrangement joins TRBV5-1 to TRBJ1-3; no clear D. Trimming took off 0 bases at V and 2 bases at J, with 12 bases between the two ends. The CDR3 is 16 amino acids. The germline CDR1 and CDR2 sequences are SGHRS and YFSETQ. The CDR3 nucleotides are TGCGCCAGCAGCTTGGATGGAGCAGTGGCTGGAAACACCATATATTTT. Protein product: CASSLDGAVAGNTIYF. Full variable domain (remainder filled in from reference TRBV5-1 and TRBJ1-3): KAGVTQTPRYLIKTRGQQVTLSCSPISGHRSVSWYQQTPGQGLQFLFEYFSETQRNKGNFPGRFSGRQFSNSRSEMNVSTLELGDSALYLCASSLDGAVAGNTIYFGEGSWLTVV.

The rearrangement links TRBV5-8 to TRBJ2-5; D might be TRBD2 (6 bases). Germline CDR1 is SGHTS and CDR2 is YDEGEE. Trimming shortened V by 5 bases and J by 4 bases, and 18 bases separated the two germline ends. There are 15 residues in the CDR3. The CDR3 reads CASRRDRLRPETQYF. The CDR3 nucleotides read TGTGCCAGCAGGCGGGACCGACTCCGGCCAGAGACCCAGTACTTC.

This chain links TRBV15 with TRBJ2-1, with no clear D. Between the trimmed V and J ends, which lost 0 bases and 2 bases, there was a span of 8 bases. Germline assignment: CDR1 LNHNV and CDR2 YYDKDF (reference sequence). This CDR3 has 15 residues. The CDR3 protein is CATSRDMGTYNEQFF. CDR3 in DNA: TGTGCCACCAGCAGAGATATGGGGACCTACAATGAGCAGTTCTTC.

This clone has just one count. This chain links TRBV5-1 with TRBJ2-2, with TRBD2 identical over 7 bases. This CDR3 is built from 17 residues. Germline V gene data show CDR1 as SGHRS and CDR2 as YFSETQ. The ends lost 3 bases at V and 1 base at J; junction bases unmatched: 9. For the CDR3, the DNA is TGCGCCAGCAGCTCGCTCGCGGGAGAGAAGAACACCGGGGAGCTGTTTTTT. Amino acids: CASSSLAGEKNTGELFF. Using reference TRBV5-1 and TRBJ2-2 for the parts outside the CDR3, the full variable domain is KAGVTQTPRYLIKTRGQQVTLSCSPISGHRSVSWYQQTPGQGLQFLFEYFSETQRNKGNFPGRFSGRQFSNSRSEMNVSTLELGDSALYLCASSSLAGEKNTGELFFGEGSRLTVL.

About this clone: Sequence at one end of the junction differs from germline and may be a read error. CDR3 sequence: CASPPKEGWNTEAFF. The CDR3 DNA is TGTGCCAGCCCACCAAAGGAAGGGTGGAACACTGAAGCTTTCTTT. J is TRBJ1-1 and V is TRBV18; D gene unclear. There are 15 residues in the CDR3. Germline V CDR1 and CDR2: KGHSH, LQKENI.

The chain has TRBV5-6 and TRBJ1-2, with 10 positions matching TRBD1. V was pared by 5 bases and J by 3 bases, with 10 bases of the junction left unmatched. Germline V CDR1 and CDR2: SGHDT, YYEEEE. The CDR3 has 16 residues. CDR3 protein: CASRQRDRGIDYGYTF. DNA for the CDR3: TGTGCCAGCAGGCAAAGGGACAGGGGAATTGACTATGGCTACACCTTC.

The chain couples TRBV6-5 to TRBJ2-7; 12 bases fit TRBD2. CDR3 length equals 16 residues. V dropped 0 bases and J dropped 4; count of bases not matched to a gene: 4. The germline gives CDR1 MNHEY, CDR2 SVGAGI. CDR3 residues: CASSYSTGLAGYEQYF. The CDR3 DNA sequence: TGTGCCAGCAGTTACTCGACTGGACTAGCGGGGTACGAGCAGTACTTC.

The V call is TRBV10-3, the J call TRBJ2-5, with a weak D call TRBD2 (5 bases). Trimming took 5 bases from V and 2 from J, leaving 9 bases between them. Germline lookup yields CDR1 ENHRY and CDR2 SYGVKD. The CDR3 is 13 residues long. CDR3 coding DNA: TGTGCCATCAGTCAACGGGAACAAGAGACCCAGTACTTC. Its translation is CAISQREQETQYF.

The V call is TRBV19, the J call TRBJ2-7; either TRBD1 or TRBD2 may fit D (5 bases each). The V end lost 3 bases, the J end lost 3 bases, and 12 bases lay between the germline ends. Germline V CDR1 and CDR2: LNHDA, SQIVND (reference sequence). The CDR3 covers 14 residues. CDR3: CASSMAWGNYEQYF. The CDR3 DNA follows: TGTGCCAGTAGTATGGCATGGGGGAACTACGAGCAGTACTTC.

The V and J genes are TRBV4-2 and TRBJ2-2; a weak D match, TRBD1 (6 bases). The CDR3 runs 17 residues. The V gene's germline CDR1 is LGHNA and CDR2 YNFKEQ. V was shortened by 1 base and J by 3 bases, with 15 bases between the two germline ends. CDR3 in DNA: TGTGCCAGCAGCCAAGCCACGGGACAAGGTCACACCGGGGAGCTGTTTTTT. Encoded protein: CASSQATGQGHTGELFF.

As DNA, the CDR3 is TGTGCCAGCAACCTACCGGGACAGGGAGTGGTCACGGGGCAGCCCCAGCATTTT. Protein product: CASNLPGQGVVTGQPQHF. This chain links TRBV28 with TRBJ1-5, with 9 bases fitting TRBD1. CDR3 length equals 18 residues. Losses at the gene ends were 7 bases for V and 7 bases for J; bases not matched to a gene: 20. Per germline, CDR1 MDHEN and CDR2 SYDVKM.

A remark on this clone: One end of the junction fails to match germline, which may point to a read error. In nucleotides, the CDR3 is TGTGCCAGCACCTTATTAAATAGCGGGAGGCCCGGTGAGCAGTTCTTC. Translated: CASTLLNSGRPGEQFF. The V call is TRBV7-9, the J call TRBJ2-1; 10 bases map to TRBD2. Germline loops: CDR1 SEHNR, CDR2 FQNEAQ (reference sequence). The CDR3 totals 16 residues.

This chain connects TRBV15 to TRBJ2-3; no firm D call. V was clipped by 3 bases and J by 2 bases, with 6 bases between them. The CDR3 has 13 residues. Germline CDR1 is LNHNV and CDR2 is YYDKDF (reference sequence). The CDR3, as DNA: TGTGCCACCAGCAGGGGTCCCACAGATACGCAGTATTTT. Protein product: CATSRGPTDTQYF.

The chain employs TRBV19 and TRBJ1-2; the D gene is possibly TRBD1 (6 bases). The germline V and J ends were trimmed by 1 base and 7 bases, with 19 bases remaining between them. From germline, CDR1 is LNHDA and CDR2 SQIVND (reference sequence). This CDR3 has 16 amino acids. The CDR3 bases are TGTGCCAGTAGTATAGCAGGGGCCCGTGTGAAAAGTGGCTACACCTTC. Translated, it gives CASSIAGARVKSGYTF.

The chain couples TRBV7-9 to TRBJ2-2, with D unresolved. The CDR3 length is 17 residues. Per germline, CDR1 SEHNR and CDR2 FQNEAQ (reference sequence). V was trimmed by 7 bases and J by 4 bases, leaving 22 bases between them. This chain's CDR3 is CASNYNPHSRGTGELFF. CDR3 sequence (DNA): TGTGCCAGCAATTATAACCCCCACAGTAGAGGCACCGGGGAGCTGTTTTTT.

The rearrangement joins TRBV28 to TRBJ2-1, with D possibly TRBD1 on 6 matching bases. The V gene lost 3 bases and the J gene lost 5 bases, with 11 bases spanning the gap. The germline V gene has CDR1 MDHEN and CDR2 SYDVKM. The length of the CDR3 is 14 residues. CDR3 DNA sequence: TGTGCCAGCAGTTTGCGGACAGTGGACAATGAGCAGTTCTTC. It codes for CASSLRTVDNEQFF.

This sequence joins TRBV27 and TRBJ2-7; TRBD1 agrees at 10 bases. Germline CDR1 is MNHEY and CDR2 is SMNVEV (reference sequence). This CDR3 is built from 14 residues. The V gene end was trimmed by 6 bases and the J gene end by 5 bases; junction bases not matched to a gene: 7. In nucleotides, the CDR3 is TGTGCCAGCAGGAGGGGACAGGGGATTCACGAGCAGTACTTC. Its protein product is CASRRGQGIHEQYF.

CDR3 sequence reads: CASSIGTTTYEQYF. In DNA form, the CDR3 reads TGTGCCAGTAGTATCGGGACTACTACCTACGAGCAGTACTTC. The chain joins TRBV19 to TRBJ2-7, with TRBD2 matching 7 bases. The ends lost 3 bases at V and 2 bases at J; junction bases unmatched: 4. CDR3 length: 14 residues. Germline loops: CDR1 LNHDA, CDR2 SQIVND (reference sequence).

V is TRBV29-1 and J is TRBJ2-7, with D hard to call. The ends were cut back, 0 bases at V and 2 bases at J, with 8 bases in the middle. CDR1 SQVTM and CDR2 ANQGSEA come from the germline V gene. The CDR3 spans 13 residues. The CDR3 protein is CSVEEQVTYEQYF. In DNA form, the CDR3 reads TGCAGCGTTGAAGAACAAGTCACCTACGAGCAGTACTTC.

To note about this clone: The sample carries other DNA sequences with the same CDR3. The chain joins TRBV6-5 to TRBJ2-3; tentatively, D is TRBD1 or TRBD2 (5 bases each). Trimming removed 6 bases from V and 0 bases from J, with 7 bases in between. CDR1 is MNHEY and CDR2 is SVGAGI in the germline V gene. This CDR3 is built from 13 residues. The CDR3 bases are TGTGCCAGCAGACGGGACAGCACAGATACGCAGTATTTT. The encoded protein is CASRRDSTDTQYF.

The CDR3 DNA is TGTGCCAGCACCTCCAACAGGGACCACGAGCAGTACTTC. Its protein is CASTSNRDHEQYF. The V call is TRBV2, the J call TRBJ2-7, with TRBD1 as a possible D gene (6 bases). This CDR3 contains 13 residues. V was clipped by 7 bases and J by 5 bases, with 15 bases between them. Looked up from germline, CDR1 is SNHLY and CDR2 is FYNNEI.

This chain links TRBV7-8 with TRBJ2-7; D unclear. The V gene's germline CDR1 is SGHVS and CDR2 FQNEAQ. The V end was cut by 5 bases, the J end by 6 bases, with 8 bases between. The CDR3 extends over 11 amino acids. CDR3 sequence: CASSPAIEQYF. As DNA, the CDR3 is TGTGCCAGCAGCCCAGCCATCGAGCAGTACTTC. The whole variable domain, remainder taken from reference TRBV7-8 and TRBJ2-7, is GAGVSQSPRYKVAKRGQDVALRCDPISGHVSLFWYQQALGQGPEFLTYFQNEAQLDKSGLPSDRFFAERPEGSVSTLKIQRTQQEDSAVYLCASSPAIEQYFGPGTRLTVT.

The gene calls are TRBV6-5 and TRBJ1-5; D call uncertain. Germline V lookup: CDR1 MNHEY, CDR2 SVGAGI. The length of the CDR3 is 14 residues. V was cut by 0 bases and J by 9 bases, with 12 bases left in between. CDR3 protein: CASSYSSEMRPQHF. The CDR3 DNA reads as TGTGCCAGCAGTTACTCTTCGGAAATGCGGCCCCAGCATTTT.

The chain recombines TRBV19 with TRBJ1-4; D is unresolved. The CDR3 loop spans 14 amino acids. The V gene's germline CDR1 is LNHDA and CDR2 SQIVND (reference sequence). V dropped 7 bases and J dropped 2 bases, with 11 bases sitting between them. CDR3 protein: CASTSSGTNEKLFF. The DNA of the CDR3 is TGTGCCAGTACCAGTTCCGGGACTAATGAAAAACTGTTTTTT.

The chain recombines TRBV5-4 with TRBJ2-1, with TRBD2 matching 9 bases. Germline-derived CDR1 and CDR2 are SGHNT and YYREEE (reference sequence). The CDR3 is 13 residues long. V was pared by 3 bases and J by 6 bases, with 1 base of the junction left unmatched. CDR3 nucleotide sequence: TGTGCCAGCAGCTCGGGACTAGCCAATGAGCAGTTCTTC. Its protein is CASSSGLANEQFF.

This chain uses TRBV5-1 with TRBJ2-7, with 11 bases fitting TRBD2. The V and J ends lost 4 bases and 4 bases, in that order; junction bases with no gene match: 10. Per germline, CDR1 SGHRS and CDR2 YFSETQ. CDR3 length equals 16 residues. CDR3 nucleotides: TGCGCCAGCAGCCCCCACGGGGGGACTAGCGGTTACGAGCAGTACTTC. Its protein is CASSPHGGTSGYEQYF.

The genes are TRBV7-6 and TRBJ1-3, with D uncertain. The germline CDR1 and CDR2 sequences are SGHVS and FNYEAQ. The CDR3 contains 15 residues. Trimming took off 5 bases at V and 4 bases at J, with 15 bases between the two ends. The CDR3 here is CASSLAFGRGNTIYF. The CDR3 bases are TGTGCCAGCAGCCTGGCCTTCGGACGGGGAAACACCATATATTTT.

The chain carries TRBV19 and TRBJ1-1; the match to TRBD1 covers 10 bases. Trimming at V came to 0 bases and at J to 1 base, leaving 5 bases not matched to a gene. Germline V lookup: CDR1 LNHDA, CDR2 SQIVND (reference sequence). The CDR3 extends over 17 amino acids. The CDR3 coding sequence is TGTGCCAGTAGTATAGAAGGGACAGGGGACACGAACACTGAAGCTTTCTTT. Translated, it gives CASSIEGTGDTNTEAFF. Supplemented by reference TRBV19 and TRBJ1-1, the full variable domain reads DGGITQSPKYLFRKEGQNVTLSCEQNLNHDAMYWYRQDPGQGLRLIYYSQIVNDFQKGDIAEGYSVSREKKESFPLTVTSAQKNPTAFYLCASSIEGTGDTNTEAFFGQGTRLTVV.